This T cell receptor beta chain is from a study of blood T cell repertoires in COVID-19 (TCRdb year 2020). With respect to the entire study: Samples from collaborators originated in the United States, Italy and Spain and spanned both the acute and convalescent phases of COVID-19. The repertoires were made available in a free public database intended to serve as a resource for research on the immune response to SARS-CoV-2. Deeply sampled blood TCRbeta repertoires from subjects exposed to, actively infected with, or recovered from COVID-19 were included in the dataset. HLA class I and class II types, where available, came from metadata supplied by the sample provider rather than from assay-based typing. The samples were drawn from two sources: the first 160 participants of the ongoing ImmuneRACE study, and 950 to 1,500 subjects contributed by 6 global collaborators. A de-identified subject ID, COVID-19 status, age in years and sex were almost always included in the sample metadata. The prospective study material was composed of cDNA or gDNA derived from T cells, B-cell-depleted T cells, or PBMCs.

A note on this clone: Its antigen has not been determined. No base quality information exists; no much larger clone differs at one position.

Paper-wide results and their limitations: How much clinical and demographic metadata was included differed by source and by participant, and the metadata was provided uncurated.

The immunoSEQ Assay, a bias-controlled multiplex PCR, was used to amplify TCRbeta CDR3 regions from genomic DNA. In the original analysis: Within the assay, amplification of reference gene primers was used to estimate how many nucleated cells each sample contained. To quantify the absolute abundance of each unique TCRbeta CDR3 rearrangement, sequence reads were collapsed and filtered. Productive Simpson clonality was computed per sample as the square root of Simpson's diversity index over productive rearrangements. Entries here come from immuneACCESS through TCRdb and include only in-frame sequences with V and J called. Some clones fail to appear in such tables; in the studies checked, an unresolved V gene covers under half of the shortfall, and the cause of the remainder is unknown. V and J calls and clone size are given by that table; D and trimming were obtained from the DNA. For this sample there are fewer than 300,000 clones; about 87% appear just once. The leading ten clones occupy around 9.1% of the sample.

The CDR3 goes from the cysteine to the phenylalanine over 17 residues. Only the CDR3 region is kept as DNA, spanning 51 bases read in frame from base 1. In the germline V gene, CDR1 corresponds to MNHEY and CDR2 to SVGEGT. V and J lose 4 bases and 0 bases, and a span of 15 bases separates them. Collaborating institutions collected whole blood in K2EDTA tubes following their own protocols. For TCRbeta analysis, collaborators shipped samples as frozen whole blood, isolated PBMCs, or DNA extracted from either of those sample types. The rearrangement combines TRBV6-2 or TRBV6-3 with TRBJ1-4, and possibly TRBD1, on 6 matching bases. The receptor comes from a human donor in a cohort sampled during active COVID-19. Material for sequencing was peripheral blood. CDR3 protein: CASSSNRVRATNEKLFF. The DNA reads TGTGCCAGCAGTTCGAACAGGGTTAGAGCAACTAATGAAAAACTGTTTTTT.